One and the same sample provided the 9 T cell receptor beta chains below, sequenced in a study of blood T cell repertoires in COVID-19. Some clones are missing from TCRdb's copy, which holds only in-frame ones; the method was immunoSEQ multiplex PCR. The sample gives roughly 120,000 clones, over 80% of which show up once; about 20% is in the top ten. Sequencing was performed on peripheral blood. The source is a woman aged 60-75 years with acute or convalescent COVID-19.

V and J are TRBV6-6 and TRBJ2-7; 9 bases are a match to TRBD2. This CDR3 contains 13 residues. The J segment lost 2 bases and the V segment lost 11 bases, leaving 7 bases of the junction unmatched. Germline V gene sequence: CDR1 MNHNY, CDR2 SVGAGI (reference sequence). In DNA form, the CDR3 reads TGTGCCGGATCTAGCGGGGAGACCTACGAGCAGTACTTC. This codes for CAGSSGETYEQYF.

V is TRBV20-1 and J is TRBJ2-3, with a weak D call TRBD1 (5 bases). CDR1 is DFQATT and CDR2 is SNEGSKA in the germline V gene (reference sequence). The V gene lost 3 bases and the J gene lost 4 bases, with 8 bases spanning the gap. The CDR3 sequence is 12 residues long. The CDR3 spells CSASLGADTQYF. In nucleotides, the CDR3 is TGCAGTGCTAGTTTAGGGGCAGATACGCAGTATTTT.

The CDR3 spells CATSRDRREKLFF. The CDR3 DNA reads TGTGCCACCAGCAGGGACAGACGTGAAAAACTGTTTTTT. The V and J genes are TRBV15 and TRBJ1-4; maybe TRBD1 (6 bases). Trimming left V 3 bases short and J 7 bases short, with 9 bases between. CDR1 LNHNV and CDR2 YYDKDF come from the germline V gene (reference sequence). This CDR3 contains 13 residues.

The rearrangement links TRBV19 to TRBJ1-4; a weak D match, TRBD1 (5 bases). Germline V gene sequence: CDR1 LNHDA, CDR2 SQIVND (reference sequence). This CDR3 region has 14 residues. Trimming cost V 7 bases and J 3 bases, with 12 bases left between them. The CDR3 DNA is TGTGCCAGTACTATGGGGCGAGCTAATGAAAAACTGTTTTTT. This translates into CASTMGRANEKLFF.

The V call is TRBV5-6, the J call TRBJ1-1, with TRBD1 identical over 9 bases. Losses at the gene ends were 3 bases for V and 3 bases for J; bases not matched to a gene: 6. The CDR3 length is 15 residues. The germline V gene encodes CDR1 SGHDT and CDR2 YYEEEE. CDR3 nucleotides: TGTGCCAGCAGCTCGGCCGGGACAGGGTACACTGAAGCTTTCTTT. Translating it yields CASSSAGTGYTEAFF.

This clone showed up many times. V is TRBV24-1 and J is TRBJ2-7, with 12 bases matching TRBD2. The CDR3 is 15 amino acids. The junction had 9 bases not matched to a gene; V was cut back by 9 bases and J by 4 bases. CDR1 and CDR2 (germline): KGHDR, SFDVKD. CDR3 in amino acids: CATEGLAGGRYEQYF. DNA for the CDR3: TGTGCCACCGAGGGCCTAGCGGGAGGGCGGTACGAGCAGTACTTC.

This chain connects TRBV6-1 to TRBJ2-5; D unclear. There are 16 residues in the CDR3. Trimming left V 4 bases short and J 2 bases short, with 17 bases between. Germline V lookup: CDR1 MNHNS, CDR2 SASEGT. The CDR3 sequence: CASSVSKAAPQETQYF. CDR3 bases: TGTGCCAGCAGTGTCTCCAAAGCCGCGCCTCAAGAGACCCAGTACTTC.

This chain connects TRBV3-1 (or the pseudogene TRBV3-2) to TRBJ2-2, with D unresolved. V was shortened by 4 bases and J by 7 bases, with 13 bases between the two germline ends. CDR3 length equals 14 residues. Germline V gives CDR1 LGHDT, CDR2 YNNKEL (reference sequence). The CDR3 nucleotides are TGTGCCAGCAGCCCTGACTGGTTTAACGGGGAGCTGTTTTTT. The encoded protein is CASSPDWFNGELFF.

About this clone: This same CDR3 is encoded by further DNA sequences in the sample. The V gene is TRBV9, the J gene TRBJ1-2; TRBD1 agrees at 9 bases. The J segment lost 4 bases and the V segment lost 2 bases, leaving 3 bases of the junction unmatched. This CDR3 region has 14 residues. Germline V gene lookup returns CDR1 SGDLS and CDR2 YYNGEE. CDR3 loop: CASSVGQGPYGYTF. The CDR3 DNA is TGTGCCAGCAGCGTGGGACAGGGACCCTATGGCTACACCTTC.